This T cell receptor beta chain appears in the sequencing data of a study of blood T cell repertoires in COVID-19. In the original workflow: Amplification from reference gene primers served as the basis for estimated nucleated cell counts. Assay used: immunoSEQ multiplex PCR; TCRdb lists only in-frame clones, some missing. D and trimming come from the DNA, and the V and J calls and clone size come from that table. The repertoire holds about 49,000 clones, with more than 80% as singletons. Germline assignment: CDR1 MDHEN and CDR2 SYDVKM. The CDR3 totals 15 residues. Trimming pared 5 bases from V and 7 bases from J, leaving 15 bases between.

This TCR was recovered from a man between 60 and 75 years old with COVID-19, enrolled during active disease. Sequenced: peripheral blood. V gene TRBV28 combines with J gene TRBJ1-6; D gene unclear. The CDR3 loop is CASSLLRPRNSPLHF. The CDR3 DNA follows: TGTGCCAGCAGTCTCCTAAGGCCGAGGAATTCACCCCTCCACTTT.